The 24 T cell receptor beta chains presented below share a single source sample, sequenced in a study of T cell responses to AZD1222 COVID-19 vaccine. Sequencing was performed with immunoSEQ multiplex PCR; in TCRdb, only in-frame clones are kept and a portion is missing. The sample has tens of thousands of clones, 80% to 90% seen once. The sample consisted of peripheral blood, taken on day 0 of AZD1222 vaccination. Receptors were obtained from an adult in good health.

The chain employs TRBV5-1 and TRBJ2-7; tentatively, D is TRBD2 (7 bases). The ends were cut back, 4 bases at V and 6 bases at J, with 17 bases in the middle. Germline loops: CDR1 SGHRS, CDR2 YFSETQ. This CDR3 has 14 residues. The CDR3 DNA follows: TGCGCCAGCAGCGTGGGGGGGGCAGAGTCCGAGCAGTACTTC. Protein: CASSVGGAESEQYF.

V is TRBV2 and J is TRBJ1-1; 7 bases line up with TRBD1. The ends lost 8 bases at V and 1 base at J; junction bases unmatched: 4. Per germline, CDR1 SNHLY and CDR2 FYNNEI. The CDR3 sequence is 13 residues long. This CDR3 is CASGRQGNTEAFF. The CDR3 DNA reads TGTGCCAGCGGTAGACAGGGGAACACTGAAGCTTTCTTT. The complete variable domain, with remaining parts taken from reference TRBV2 and TRBJ1-1, reads EPEVTQTPSHQVTQMGQEVILRCVPISNHLYFYWYRQILGQKVEFLVSFYNNEISEKSEIFDDQFSVERPDGSNFTLKIRSTKLEDSAMYFCASGRQGNTEAFFGQGTRLTVV.

The gene calls are TRBV6-4 and TRBJ2-3; either TRBD1 or TRBD2 may fit D (6 bases each). The CDR3 length is 16 residues. Trimming took 0 bases from V and 0 from J, leaving 10 bases between them. Germline CDR1 and CDR2: MRHNA and SNTAGT. CDR3 coding DNA: TGTGCCAGCAGTGACTCGAAGGGGGGTAGCACAGATACGCAGTATTTT. Protein sequence: CASSDSKGGSTDTQYF.

The chain recombines TRBV10-3 with TRBJ2-1, with D hard to call. Germline V lookup: CDR1 ENHRY, CDR2 SYGVKD. The CDR3 runs 14 residues. The V gene lost 0 bases and the J gene lost 8 bases, with 11 bases spanning the gap. CDR3 coding DNA: TGTGCCATCAGTGAGTCGGCTGCCCCCGATGAGCAGTTCTTC. Translated, it gives CAISESAAPDEQFF.

The chain couples TRBV3-1 (or the pseudogene TRBV3-2) to TRBJ2-2, with 10 bases identical to TRBD1. Germline lookup yields CDR1 LGHDT and CDR2 YNNKEL (reference sequence). The CDR3 covers 15 residues. The J segment lost 7 bases and the V segment lost 1 base, leaving 3 bases of the junction unmatched. CDR3: CASSQGQGAYGELFF. The DNA for the CDR3 is TGTGCCAGCAGCCAAGGACAGGGGGCGTACGGGGAGCTGTTTTTT.

J is TRBJ1-2 and V is TRBV18, with D perhaps TRBD1 (5 bases). The V gene lost 3 bases and the J gene lost 4 bases, with 15 bases spanning the gap. The CDR3 consists of 15 residues. CDR1 is KGHSH and CDR2 is LQKENI in the germline V gene. The chain's CDR3 is CASSPLVEGSYGYTF. The CDR3 DNA reads as TGTGCCAGCTCACCCCTAGTTGAGGGGAGCTATGGCTACACCTTC.

V usage is TRBV28 and J usage is TRBJ2-2; D not resolved. CDR3 size: 13 residues. V lost 9 bases and J lost 5, with 13 bases in between. Germline values: CDR1 MDHEN, CDR2 SYDVKM. The CDR3 DNA reads TGTGCCAGTTTTGCCTTATTTACCGGGGAGCTGTTTTTT. Encoded protein: CASFALFTGELFF. Drawing the rest from reference TRBV28 and TRBJ2-2, the complete variable domain is DVKVTQSSRYLVKRTGEKVFLECVQDMDHENMFWYRQDPGLGLRLIYFSYDVKMKEKGDIPEGYSVSREKKERFSLILESASTNQTSMYLCASFALFTGELFFGEGSRLTVL.

The gene calls are TRBV29-1 and TRBJ1-1; 8 bases map to TRBD1. Germline CDR1 and CDR2: SQVTM and ANQGSEA. The V gene end was trimmed by 6 bases and the J gene end by 1 base; junction bases not matched to a gene: 4. This CDR3 comprises 13 residues. The CDR3 spells CSVVGTGNTEAFF. The CDR3 nucleotides are TGCAGCGTCGTTGGGACAGGGAACACTGAAGCTTTCTTT. Full variable domain (remainder filled in from reference TRBV29-1 and TRBJ1-1): SAVISQKPSRDICQRGTSLTIQCQVDSQVTMMFWYRQQPGQSLTLIATANQGSEATYESGFVIDKFPISRPNLTFSTLTVSNMSPEDSSIYLCSVVGTGNTEAFFGQGTRLTVV.

The chain is built from TRBV5-6 and TRBJ1-6; the D gene is possibly TRBD1 (6 bases). Germline CDR1 SGHDT, CDR2 YYEEEE. The CDR3 totals 14 residues. The ends were cut back, 0 bases at V and 5 bases at J, with 6 bases in the middle. CDR3 amino acids: CASSLGQDNSPLHF. CDR3 nucleotides: TGTGCCAGCAGCTTGGGACAGGATAATTCACCCCTCCACTTT.

The CDR3 reads CASSRFGAVNQPQHF. CDR3 nucleotides: TGTGCCAGCAGTAGATTTGGGGCAGTAAATCAGCCCCAGCATTTT. This sequence joins TRBV28 and TRBJ1-5; tentative D call: TRBD1 (5 bases). The CDR3 covers 15 residues. Trimming removed 5 bases from V and 4 bases from J, with 15 bases in between. The V gene's germline CDR1 is MDHEN and CDR2 SYDVKM.

V is TRBV29-1 and J is TRBJ2-1, with D possibly TRBD2 on 6 matching bases. The CDR3 runs to 14 residues. Trimming took off 6 bases at V and 6 bases at J, with 18 bases between the two ends. Germline V gene sequence: CDR1 SQVTM, CDR2 ANQGSEA. In DNA form, the CDR3 reads TGCAGCGTCCTGTGGGGGTTGGGGGGCAATGAGCAGTTCTTC. Translated: CSVLWGLGGNEQFF.

The chain links TRBV9 to TRBJ1-1, with D unresolved. Germline V gene sequence: CDR1 SGDLS, CDR2 YYNGEE. V dropped 0 bases and J dropped 6 bases, with 9 bases sitting between them. The CDR3 loop spans 13 amino acids. The CDR3 region is CASSVGPSSEAFF. The DNA for the CDR3 is TGTGCCAGCAGCGTAGGTCCGAGCTCTGAAGCTTTCTTT. The entire variable domain, with the rest obtained from reference TRBV9 and TRBJ1-1, is as follows: DSGVTQTPKHLITATGQRVTLRCSPRSGDLSVYWYQQSLDQGLQFLIQYYNGEERAKGNILERFSAQQFPDLHSELNLSSLELGDSALYFCASSVGPSSEAFFGQGTRLTVV.

This chain connects TRBV4-1 to TRBJ2-5, with D possibly being TRBD2 (7 bases). CDR3 length equals 17 residues. V lost 1 base and J lost 3, with 18 bases in between. Germline-derived CDR1 and CDR2 are MGHRA and YSYEKL. The CDR3 nucleotides read TGCGCCAGCAGCCAAGTGGGGGCTTTAGCGGGTAAAGAGACCCAGTACTTC. It specifies CASSQVGALAGKETQYF.

This chain connects TRBV2 to TRBJ1-2; tentative D call: TRBD1 (6 bases). V dropped 4 bases and J dropped 0 bases, with 15 bases sitting between them. The CDR3 extends over 16 amino acids. The germline CDR1 and CDR2 sequences are SNHLY and FYNNEI. In DNA form, the CDR3 reads TGTGCCAGCAGTGCAGCCGGGACACCTTCTAACTATGGCTACACCTTC. This sequence encodes CASSAAGTPSNYGYTF.

V is TRBV3-1 (or the pseudogene TRBV3-2) and J is TRBJ2-6; D assignment may be TRBD1 or TRBD2 (5 bases each). Germline V lookup: CDR1 LGHDT, CDR2 YNNKEL (reference sequence). V lost 5 bases, J lost 4 bases, and 30 bases lay in between. The CDR3 sequence is 21 residues long. The CDR3 protein is CASSYTGAGGIYWAGANVLTF. In DNA, the CDR3 is TGTGCCAGCAGCTATACCGGGGCAGGAGGAATCTATTGGGCCGGGGCCAACGTCCTGACTTTC.

V usage is TRBV25-1 and J usage is TRBJ2-3, with D perhaps TRBD2 (5 bases). Germline V gives CDR1 MGHDK, CDR2 SYGVNS. The CDR3 loop spans 16 amino acids. With 1 base removed from V and 1 base from J, the gap between germline ends came to 12 bases. CDR3 amino acids: CASSESSGIGTDTQYF. In DNA form, the CDR3 reads TGTGCCAGCAGTGAATCATCGGGGATCGGCACAGATACGCAGTATTTT.

The CDR3 reads CASSVVSGYEQYF. As DNA, the CDR3 is TGTGCCAGCAGCGTAGTTAGCGGCTACGAGCAGTACTTC. V usage is TRBV9 and J usage is TRBJ2-7, with a tentative D call TRBD2 (6 bases). Germline values: CDR1 SGDLS, CDR2 YYNGEE. The CDR3 has 13 residues. Trimming removed 0 bases from V and 3 bases from J, with 7 bases in between. The complete variable domain, with remaining parts taken from reference TRBV9 and TRBJ2-7, reads DSGVTQTPKHLITATGQRVTLRCSPRSGDLSVYWYQQSLDQGLQFLIQYYNGEERAKGNILERFSAQQFPDLHSELNLSSLELGDSALYFCASSVVSGYEQYFGPGTRLTVT.

The chain combines TRBV29-1 with TRBJ2-3; D remains unclear. The CDR3 has 16 residues. Trimming cost V 2 bases and J 3 bases, with 18 bases left between them. CDR1 is SQVTM and CDR2 is ANQGSEA in the germline V gene. The CDR3 loop is CSVEWDGDIGTDTQYF. The CDR3 DNA is TGCAGCGTTGAATGGGATGGGGATATCGGAACAGATACGCAGTATTTT.

The chain recombines TRBV9 with TRBJ1-1; D gene uncertain. Germline CDR1 SGDLS, CDR2 YYNGEE. This CDR3 is built from 13 residues. Trimming shortened V by 3 bases and J by 2 bases, and 8 bases separated the two germline ends. CDR3 coding DNA: TGTGCCAGCAGCGCGGGTCTTAACACTGAAGCTTTCTTT. Translating gives CASSAGLNTEAFF.

The V and J genes are TRBV11-2 and TRBJ2-3; D is unclear. The CDR3 runs to 13 residues. Trimming cost V 1 base and J 0 bases, with 2 bases left between them. Per the germline V gene, CDR1 is SGHAT and CDR2 is FQNNGV. CDR3 nucleotide sequence: TGTGCCAGCAGCTTAGCCAGCACAGATACGCAGTATTTT. Its protein is CASSLASTDTQYF.

The rearrangement joins TRBV6-1 to TRBJ2-2; weak D call: TRBD2 (5 bases). The CDR3 contains 14 residues. Germline CDR1 MNHNS, CDR2 SASEGT. Trimming cost V 3 bases and J 2 bases, with 7 bases left between them. The CDR3 DNA follows: TGTGCCAGCAGTGAGAGCGGTAACACCGGGGAGCTGTTTTTT. Encoded protein: CASSESGNTGELFF.

The genes are TRBV18 and TRBJ1-2, with D perhaps TRBD1 (6 bases). Germline assignment: CDR1 KGHSH and CDR2 LQKENI. The CDR3 totals 13 residues. With 0 bases removed from V and 6 bases from J, the gap between germline ends came to 8 bases. The CDR3 nucleotides are TGTGCCAGCTCACCACCGAACAGGGATGGCTACACCTTC. Translated: CASSPPNRDGYTF.

The chain carries TRBV27 and TRBJ2-7; 8 nucleotides agree with TRBD2. V shed 2 bases and J 0 bases; nucleotides not matched to a gene: 3. This CDR3 spans 15 amino acids. Germline assignment: CDR1 MNHEY and CDR2 SMNVEV (reference sequence). The CDR3 sequence: CASSLTSGSSYEQYF. Written as DNA, the CDR3 is TGTGCCAGCAGTTTAACTAGCGGCAGCTCCTACGAGCAGTACTTC.

The genes are TRBV27 and TRBJ1-3; 7 positions agree with TRBD1. The germline V gene has CDR1 MNHEY and CDR2 SMNVEV (reference sequence). V was clipped by 4 bases and J by 0 bases; unmatched bases: 0. The CDR3 totals 14 residues. CDR3 loop: CASSWTGSGNTIYF. CDR3 bases: TGTGCCAGCAGTTGGACAGGCTCTGGAAACACCATATATTTT.